This TCR beta chain originates from a study of T cell repertoires in cytomegalovirus infection. Study-level information: The public TCR beta signatures pointed to both CMV infection and matching HLA type.

Study-wide results and caveats: HLA-C-restricted, CMV-specific TCR beta clonotypes were dominant ex vivo.

This clonotype has just a few counts. Its target is not known. Trimming removed 5 bases from V and 7 bases from J; junction bases left unmatched: 5. Per the germline V gene, CDR1 is MDHEN and CDR2 is SYDVKM. The CDR3 runs 14 residues. TCRdb recomputed calls from the reads with MiXCR, one row per CDR3 protein. The top ten hold about 25% of the sample, which has about 180,000 distinct CDR3 sequences, 15% to 20% seen once. The chain is built from TRBV28 and TRBJ1-5; 10 nucleotides line up with TRBD1. The sequencing input was CD8+ T cells from PBMCs. This sequence originates from a human donor in good health (CMV status not recorded). Some clones in this sample may be carry-over from other donors' samples. CDR3: CASSLDRGRQPQHF. DNA of the CDR3: TGTGCCAGCAGTCTCGACAGGGGGCGGCAGCCCCAGCATTTT.